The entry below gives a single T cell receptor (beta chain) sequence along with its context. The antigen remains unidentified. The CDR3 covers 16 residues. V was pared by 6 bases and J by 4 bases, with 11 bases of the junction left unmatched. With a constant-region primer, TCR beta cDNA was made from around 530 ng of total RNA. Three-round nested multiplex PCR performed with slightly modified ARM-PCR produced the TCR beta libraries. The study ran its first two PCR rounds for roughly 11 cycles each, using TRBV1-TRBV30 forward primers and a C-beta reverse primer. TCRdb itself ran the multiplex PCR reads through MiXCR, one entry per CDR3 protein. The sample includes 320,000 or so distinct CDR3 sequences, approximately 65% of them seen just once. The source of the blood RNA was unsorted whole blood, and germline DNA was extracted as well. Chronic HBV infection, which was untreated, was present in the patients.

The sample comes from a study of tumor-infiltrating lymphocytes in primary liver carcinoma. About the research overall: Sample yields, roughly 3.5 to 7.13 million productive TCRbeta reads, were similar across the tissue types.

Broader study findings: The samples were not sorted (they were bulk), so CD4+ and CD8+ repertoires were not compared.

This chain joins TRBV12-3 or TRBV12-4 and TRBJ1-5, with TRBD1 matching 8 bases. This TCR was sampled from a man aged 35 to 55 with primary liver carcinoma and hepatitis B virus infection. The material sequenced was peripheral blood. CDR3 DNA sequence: TGTGCCAGCAGCCCCCCCAGACAGGGGAAAAATCAGCCCCAGCATTTT. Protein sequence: CASSPPRQGKNQPQHF.